This record looks at one TCR beta chain sequence and its context. Its antigen has not been determined. No qualities accompany the bases; no much larger clone lies one base away. TCRbeta CDR3 regions were amplified from genomic DNA by means of the immunoSEQ Assay, a bias-controlled multiplex PCR. In the paper's pipeline: Within the assay, amplification of reference gene primers was used to estimate how many nucleated cells each sample contained. To quantify the absolute abundance of each unique TCRbeta CDR3 rearrangement, sequence reads were collapsed and filtered. Productive Simpson clonality was computed per sample as the square root of Simpson's diversity index over productive rearrangements. TCRdb's version of the immuneACCESS table is confined to in-frame rearrangements and falls short of the full clone set. An unresolved V gene accounts for under half of the shortfall where checked; the remainder is of unknown origin. For V, J and clone size, that table is used; D and trimming come from the DNA. Here the sample has about 350,000 clones; about 88% occur a single time. About 2.7% of the sample belongs to the ten largest clones.

Enrolling through a virtual design, the prospective study's participants ranged in age from roughly 18 to 89 years and lived across some 23 United States geographic areas. To assign participants to cohorts, the prospective study relied on clinical history that participants themselves reported in a screening survey and a study questionnaire. ImmuneRACE Cohort 3 recovered participants were defined by two consecutive negative NP/OP PCR tests, healthcare professional clearance, or symptom resolution. In the prospective study, whole blood, serum and a nasopharyngeal or oropharyngeal swab were collected from each participant by mobile phlebotomists. Additional blood draws and questionnaires over an approximately two-month period could optionally be provided by prospective study participants. Before DNA extraction, blood samples from the prospective study were shipped at room temperature or frozen. These data originate in a study of blood T cell repertoires in COVID-19 (dated by TCRdb to about 2020). The study in broad terms: The collaborator samples originated in the United States, Italy and Spain and spanned the acute and convalescent phases of COVID-19. The prospective study material was composed of cDNA or gDNA derived from T cells, B-cell-depleted T cells, or PBMCs. Deeply sampled blood TCRbeta repertoires from subjects exposed to, actively infected with, or recovered from COVID-19 were included in the dataset. The repertoires were made available in a free public database intended to serve as a resource for research on the immune response to SARS-CoV-2. The samples were drawn from two sources: the first 160 participants of the ongoing ImmuneRACE study, and approximately 1,300 subjects contributed by 6 global collaborators. Nearly every sample came with metadata listing a de-identified subject ID, COVID-19 status, age in years and sex. HLA class I and class II types, where available, came from metadata supplied by the sample provider rather than from assay-based typing.

Inclusive of the bounding cysteine and phenylalanine, the CDR3 is 17 residues long. CDR3 DNA only is kept here, 51 bases in frame from base 1. V is reduced by 0 bases and J by 2 bases, leaving a spacing of 14 bases between them. CDR1 LNHDA and CDR2 SQIVND are derived from the germline V gene (reference sequence). What the authors observed across the whole study: The quantity of clinical and demographic metadata differed by source and by participant and was supplied without curation.

The rearranged segments are TRBV19 and TRBJ1-5; the D gene cannot be resolved reliably. The clonotype comes from a woman in her 30s who had recovered from COVID-19. The sample comprised PBMCs or T cells enriched from blood (not recorded which). The nucleotide sequence reads TGTGCCAGTAGTATAGAGGTTAGGGAGATAGGCAATCAGCCCCAGCATTTT. It translates to CASSIEVREIGNQPQHF.